One sample yielded the 25 T cell receptor beta chains listed below, sequenced in a study of blood T cell repertoires in COVID-19. Clones were read by immunoSEQ multiplex PCR, and TCRdb kept only the in-frame ones, dropping some. The sample lists tens of thousands of clones, roughly three quarters occurring once. Sequencing was performed on peripheral blood. These receptors were collected from an older man with acute or convalescent COVID-19.

The CDR3 nucleotides are TGTGCTAGTGGAACGGGACTAGCGGGGGCTAATGAGCAGTTCTTC. Amino acid sequence: CASGTGLAGANEQFF. This chain links TRBV12-5 with TRBJ2-1; 14 nucleotides line up with TRBD2. V lost 6 bases to trimming and J lost 7 bases; unmatched junction nucleotides: 5. The CDR3 contains 15 residues. The germline V gene has CDR1 LGHNT and CDR2 FRNRAP.

The rearrangement links TRBV21-1 to TRBJ2-7; TRBD2, the table's D call, was not compared with the DNA. TRBV21-1 constitutes a pseudogene. The CDR3 extends over 15 amino acids. The CDR3 spells CASSKAYAVPYEQYF. The CDR3 DNA is TGTGCCAGCAGCAAAGCCTACGCGGTTCCCTACGAGCAGTACTTC.

The chain employs TRBV6-6 and TRBJ1-6; TRBD1 matches 9 bases. The CDR3 sequence is 15 residues long. Trimming cost V 7 bases and J 7 bases; bases outside gene matches: 8. Germline values: CDR1 MNHNY, CDR2 SVGAGI (reference sequence). CDR3 amino acids: CASKLQGAGNSPLHF. The CDR3 region has the DNA TGTGCCAGCAAATTACAGGGGGCAGGCAATTCACCCCTCCACTTT.

V and J are TRBV14 and TRBJ2-2; a weak D match, TRBD2 (5 bases). Germline CDR1 reads SGHDN; CDR2 reads FVKESK. Deletions cut 6 bases from V and 0 bases from J, with 8 bases between. CDR3 length equals 14 residues. In nucleotides, the CDR3 is TGTGCCAGCAGTGGGAGTCCGAACACCGGGGAGCTGTTTTTT. The encoded protein is CASSGSPNTGELFF.

This clone has just one count. V gene TRBV7-8 combines with J gene TRBJ1-4, with D tentatively TRBD1 (6 bases). The germline CDR1 and CDR2 sequences are SGHVS and FQNEAQ. The CDR3 is made up of 14 amino acids. The ends were cut back, 7 bases at V and 3 bases at J, with 12 bases in the middle. The CDR3 protein is CASKAGGPNEKLFF. In DNA, the CDR3 is TGTGCCAGCAAAGCCGGGGGGCCTAATGAAAAACTGTTTTTT.

The chain links TRBV4-1 to TRBJ1-5, with D hard to call. The V gene lost 1 base and the J gene lost 0 bases, with 13 bases spanning the gap. The CDR3 sequence is 17 residues long. Germline V gene data show CDR1 as MGHRA and CDR2 as YSYEKL. Here the CDR3 reads CASSQVSTAYSNQPQHF. In DNA, the CDR3 is TGCGCCAGCAGCCAAGTGAGTACCGCATATAGCAATCAGCCCCAGCATTTT.

This sequence joins TRBV18 and TRBJ1-4; D perhaps matches TRBD1 (5 bases). The CDR3 covers 14 residues. V lost 2 bases and J 7 bases, leaving 11 bases between the germline ends. The germline gives CDR1 KGHSH, CDR2 LQKENI. This CDR3 is CASSPSGGSEKLFF. As DNA, the CDR3 is TGTGCCAGCTCACCAAGCGGGGGGAGTGAAAAACTGTTTTTT.

The chain uses TRBV6-5 and TRBJ2-7, with 11 positions matching TRBD2. Germline V gene lookup returns CDR1 MNHEY and CDR2 SVGAGI. Trimming at V came to 8 bases and at J to 1 base, leaving 1 base not matched to a gene. This CDR3 has 13 residues. The chain's CDR3 is CASGTSGSYEQYF. The CDR3 region has the DNA TGTGCCAGCGGGACTAGCGGTTCCTACGAGCAGTACTTC.

The chain carries TRBV10-3 and TRBJ2-5; weak D call: TRBD2 (6 bases). There are 15 residues in the CDR3. The germline V gene encodes CDR1 ENHRY and CDR2 SYGVKD. V was pared by 3 bases and J by 1 base, with 12 bases between. The CDR3 sequence: CAISDPGGTQETQYF. The CDR3 nucleotides are TGTGCCATCAGTGACCCTGGCGGGACCCAAGAGACCCAGTACTTC.

This clone was picked up one time. This chain's CDR3 is CASAGRGNQPQHF. DNA of the CDR3: TGTGCCAGCGCGGGACGAGGTAATCAGCCCCAGCATTTT. The chain combines TRBV12-3 or TRBV12-4 with TRBJ1-5, with D possibly matching TRBD1 (5 bases). V lost 8 bases, J lost 4 bases, and 12 bases lay in between. The CDR3 contains 13 residues.

The V and J genes are TRBV3-1 (or the pseudogene TRBV3-2) and TRBJ2-1, with TRBD1 as a possible D gene (6 bases). Trimming shortened V by 1 base and J by 3 bases, and 10 bases separated the two germline ends. This CDR3 is built from 15 residues. The germline V gene has CDR1 LGHDT and CDR2 YNNKEL (reference sequence). CDR3 in DNA: TGTGCCAGCAGCCAAGTCCGAGGGGGCTACAATGAGCAGTTCTTC. Translating it yields CASSQVRGGYNEQFF.

This clone showed up just once. The chain employs TRBV10-3 and TRBJ2-3, with 9 bases fitting TRBD2. This CDR3 is 17 amino acids long. Germline CDR1 reads ENHRY; CDR2 reads SYGVKD. V trimming: 6 bases; J trimming: 0 bases; junction bases outside the gene matches: 10. The CDR3, as DNA: TGTGCCATCAGAGACCAGGCGGGAGGGGGTAGCACAGATACGCAGTATTTT. This codes for CAIRDQAGGGSTDTQYF.

This clone was seen only a few times. V and J are TRBV7-9 and TRBJ1-3, with unresolved D. The CDR3 spans 14 residues. V shed 5 bases and J shed 0 bases, with 8 bases lying between them. CDR1 SEHNR and CDR2 FQNEAQ come from the germline V gene (reference sequence). The CDR3 DNA reads as TGTGCCAGCAGCGACTCCGCCTCTGGAAACACCATATATTTT. Encoded protein: CASSDSASGNTIYF.

This clone was observed a few times. The chain joins TRBV24-1 to TRBJ2-5, with D tentatively TRBD2 (6 bases). The CDR3 contains 15 residues. Per the germline V gene, CDR1 is KGHDR and CDR2 is SFDVKD. With 6 bases removed from V and 1 base from J, the gap between germline ends came to 14 bases. The CDR3 sequence: CATSKSQGGQETQYF. The CDR3 DNA sequence: TGTGCCACCAGTAAATCCCAGGGAGGCCAAGAGACCCAGTACTTC.

This clone was recorded a few times. The chain has TRBV6-5 and TRBJ1-5; perhaps TRBD1 as D (5 bases). V was pared by 5 bases and J by 2 bases, with 7 bases between. Looked up from germline, CDR1 is MNHEY and CDR2 is SVGAGI. The CDR3 runs 13 residues. CDR3 sequence (DNA): TGTGCCAGCAGTCCAGGGCGCAATCAGCCCCAGCATTTT. Its translation is CASSPGRNQPQHF.

This clone was found a few times. The chain combines TRBV7-9 with TRBJ2-1; TRBD2 agrees at 12 bases. J lost 6 bases, V lost 5 bases, and 5 bases had no gene match. Germline V CDR1 and CDR2: SEHNR, FQNEAQ (reference sequence). The CDR3 has 15 amino acids. The CDR3 sequence is CASSLRLAGVNEQFF. The DNA for the CDR3 is TGTGCCAGCAGCCTACGACTAGCGGGAGTCAATGAGCAGTTCTTC. The whole variable domain, filled in from reference TRBV7-9 and TRBJ2-1, reads DTGVSQNPRHKITKRGQNVTFRCDPISEHNRLYWYRQTLGQGPEFLTYFQNEAQLEKSRLLSDRFSAERPKGSFSTLEIQRTEQGDSAMYLCASSLRLAGVNEQFFGPGTRLTVL.

V gene TRBV2 combines with J gene TRBJ1-5; D not resolved. V dropped 0 bases and J dropped 10 bases, with 16 bases sitting between them. This CDR3 spans 15 amino acids. Germline V gene data show CDR1 as SNHLY and CDR2 as FYNNEI. CDR3 amino acids: CASSEALRRGGPQHF. CDR3 sequence (DNA): TGTGCCAGCAGTGAAGCGCTTCGTCGAGGTGGACCCCAGCATTTT.

J is TRBJ1-5 and V is TRBV27, with 7 bases aligning to TRBD1. CDR1 is MNHEY and CDR2 is SMNVEV in the germline V gene (reference sequence). With V trimmed by 2 bases and J by 2 bases, 6 bases remained unmatched. There are 16 residues in the CDR3. CDR3 nucleotide sequence: TGTGCCAGCAGTTTAAGGGGGCTAGGAGGCAATCAGCCCCAGCATTTT. Translated: CASSLRGLGGNQPQHF.

The chain employs TRBV28 and TRBJ2-5; perhaps TRBD2 as D (6 bases). This CDR3 region has 12 residues. V was trimmed by 3 bases and J by 8 bases, leaving 10 bases between them. Per the germline V gene, CDR1 is MDHEN and CDR2 is SYDVKM. The DNA of the CDR3 is TGTGCCAGCAGTTTTGTCGGGAGCACCCAGTACTTC. It encodes CASSFVGSTQYF.

CDR3 protein: CASSQGQYNEQFF. CDR3 DNA sequence: TGTGCCAGCAGCCAGGGACAGTACAATGAGCAGTTCTTC. This chain uses TRBV11-3 with TRBJ2-1; 7 bases line up with TRBD1. Trimming took 5 bases from V and 4 from J; bases not matched to a gene: 2. The CDR3 covers 13 residues. CDR1 is SGHNT, CDR2 YENEEA, per germline.

The rearrangement joins TRBV3-1 (or the pseudogene TRBV3-2) to TRBJ2-5; 9 nucleotides align to TRBD2. V shed 2 bases and J 7 bases; nucleotides not matched to a gene: 8. This CDR3 has 15 residues. Germline V gene lookup returns CDR1 LGHDT and CDR2 YNNKEL (reference sequence). The DNA of the CDR3 is TGTGCCAGCAGCCAAAGCGGGAGGTCTTTAGGGACCCAGTACTTC. Its translation: CASSQSGRSLGTQYF.

V and J are TRBV18 and TRBJ2-2, with TRBD1 as a possible D gene (6 bases). The CDR3 is 16 amino acids. V was cut by 6 bases and J by 2 bases, with 16 bases left in between. The germline V gene encodes CDR1 KGHSH and CDR2 LQKENI. The CDR3 DNA is TGTGCCAGCTCCCCCCAGACAGGCCGAAACACCGGGGAGCTGTTTTTT. Translation gives CASSPQTGRNTGELFF.

The chain combines TRBV19 with TRBJ1-2, with TRBD1 as a possible D gene (5 bases). Trimming stripped 5 bases from V and 4 bases from J, with 8 bases between. Germline CDR1 and CDR2: LNHDA and SQIVND (reference sequence). This CDR3 region has 12 residues. CDR3 nucleotide sequence: TGTGCCAGTAGTCAGCAGGGCTATGGCTACACCTTC. Amino acids: CASSQQGYGYTF.

The rearrangement joins TRBV3-1 (or the pseudogene TRBV3-2) to TRBJ1-5, with D possibly matching TRBD1 (6 bases). V shed 3 bases and J shed 2 bases, with 11 bases lying between them. In germline, CDR1 is LGHDT, CDR2 YNNKEL (reference sequence). The CDR3 is 15 amino acids. CDR3 sequence: CASSQAGARNQPQHF. The CDR3 DNA reads TGTGCCAGCAGCCAGGCAGGGGCGCGCAATCAGCCCCAGCATTTT.

This clone was recorded only once. The gene calls are TRBV6-5 and TRBJ2-1, with 10 bases identical to TRBD1. The length of the CDR3 is 15 residues. Germline V gives CDR1 MNHEY, CDR2 SVGAGI. V was pared by 6 bases and J by 8 bases, with 10 bases of the junction left unmatched. CDR3 in DNA: TGTGCCAGCAGGGACCCGGGACAGGGGCGGGATGAGCAGTTCTTC. Translation: CASRDPGQGRDEQFF.